This T cell receptor (beta chain) was captured in a study of blood T cell repertoires in COVID-19. Whole-study context: Both acute and convalescent COVID-19 samples were obtained from the United States, Italy and Spain.

Participants were placed into cohorts based on the clinical history they reported. The ends were cut back, 6 bases at V and 5 bases at J, with 13 bases in the middle. This CDR3 region has 13 residues. The V gene's germline CDR1 is MNHEY and CDR2 SVGAGI. Clones were read by immunoSEQ multiplex PCR, and TCRdb kept only the in-frame ones, dropping some. The table lists more than 300,000 clones, 80% to 90% of them singletons. The source material was PBMCs or T cells enriched from blood (not recorded which). The chain recombines TRBV6-5 with TRBJ2-5; D perhaps matches TRBD2 (7 bases). The origin of this receptor is a man aged 30-40 years who had recovered from COVID-19. CDR3 coding DNA: TGTGCCAGCAGCAACTCGGGGGGCGAGACCCAGTACTTC. This translates into CASSNSGGETQYF.